These 27 T cell receptor beta chains share one sample of origin, sequenced in a study of CD8 T cells in ankylosing spondylitis. Each CDR3 protein gets one entry after TCRdb re-called the 5' RACE reads with MiXCR. Seen here are a few hundred thousand distinct CDR3 sequences, about 10% observed once, and the top ten hold less than 8%. What was sequenced was blood, either unsorted or a sorted T cell fraction (not recorded which). The receptors stem from a male donor with ankylosing spondylitis or in good health (not recorded which).

This clonotype was counted between two and nine times. This rearrangement joins TRBV2 to TRBJ2-7; tentative D call: TRBD1 (6 bases). The CDR3 has 15 residues. The V end was cut by 4 bases, the J end by 6 bases, with 19 bases between. The germline V gene has CDR1 SNHLY and CDR2 FYNNEI. In DNA, the CDR3 is TGTGCCAGCAGTGCCTTATTCAGGGGAGTGGCCGAGCAGTACTTC. It is translated as CASSALFRGVAEQYF.

In its sample, this clonotype was seen many times. This rearrangement joins TRBV12-3 or TRBV12-4 to TRBJ2-7, with TRBD1 matching 7 bases. The CDR3 is 15 amino acids. V dropped 5 bases and J dropped 7; count of bases not matched to a gene: 14. The chain's CDR3 is CASSRPRDSDTEQYF. CDR3 coding DNA: TGTGCCAGCAGTCGACCCCGGGACAGCGATACGGAGCAGTACTTC.

This sequence joins TRBV7-9 and TRBJ2-7; either TRBD1 or TRBD2 may fit D (5 bases each). Germline values: CDR1 SEHNR, CDR2 FQNEAQ (reference sequence). The CDR3 consists of 14 residues. Trimming left V 1 base short and J 6 bases short, with 13 bases between. Here the CDR3 reads CASSLGGVRVEQYF. The CDR3 coding sequence is TGTGCCAGCAGCTTAGGGGGCGTGAGGGTCGAGCAGTACTTC.

This clonotype was counted at least ten times. The CDR3 bases are TGCGCCAGCAGCTTGGCGACTAGCGGGATTTTCAATGAGCAGTTCTTC. Translated, it gives CASSLATSGIFNEQFF. The V gene is TRBV5-1, the J gene TRBJ2-1; 11 nucleotides line up with TRBD2. V shed 0 bases and J 6 bases; nucleotides not matched to a gene: 5. CDR3 length equals 16 residues. Germline CDR1 SGHRS, CDR2 YFSETQ.

In this sample, this clonotype turned up many times. V is TRBV4-1 and J is TRBJ1-1; D might be TRBD1 (5 bases). With 1 base removed from V and 1 base from J, the gap between germline ends came to 13 bases. This CDR3 has 16 residues. Germline loops: CDR1 MGHRA, CDR2 YSYEKL. As DNA, the CDR3 is TGCGCCAGCAGCCAAGTTGCGGGGCGGTGGAACACTGAAGCTTTCTTT. It codes for CASSQVAGRWNTEAFF.

This chain links TRBV7-9 with TRBJ1-2; D call uncertain. The germline V and J ends were trimmed by 7 bases and 4 bases, with 16 bases remaining between them. Germline CDR1 is SEHNR and CDR2 is FQNEAQ (reference sequence). The CDR3 has 14 residues. DNA of the CDR3: TGTGCCAGCACGCCCTCGGGTTTATCCTATGGCTACACCTTC. This gives the protein CASTPSGLSYGYTF.

Ten or more counts support this clonotype. V gene TRBV28 combines with J gene TRBJ2-4; 10 bases are shared with TRBD2. From germline, CDR1 is MDHEN and CDR2 SYDVKM. The CDR3 runs to 16 residues. With 3 bases clipped from V and 0 bases from J, the junction kept 2 bases outside the gene matches. DNA of the CDR3: TGTGCCAGCAGTTTCCGACTAGCGGGAGCCAAAAACATTCAGTACTTC. This codes for CASSFRLAGAKNIQYF.

The genes are TRBV7-2 and TRBJ2-1; no firm D call. The germline V and J ends were trimmed by 5 bases and 4 bases, with 12 bases remaining between them. This CDR3 has 14 amino acids. Germline V gene sequence: CDR1 SGHTA, CDR2 FQGNSA. The CDR3 region is CASSGIDTYNEQFF. In DNA, the CDR3 is TGTGCCAGCAGCGGAATAGACACGTACAATGAGCAGTTCTTC.

This clonotype occurred many times. The J gene is TRBJ2-1, the V gene TRBV20-1, with no clear D. The CDR3 spans 15 residues. Germline lookup yields CDR1 DFQATT and CDR2 SNEGSKA (reference sequence). Trimming took 2 bases from V and 4 from J, leaving 15 bases between them. DNA of the CDR3: TGCAGTGCTAGACGAAGACTCGAACGTTACAATGAGCAGTTCTTC. Amino acid sequence: CSARRRLERYNEQFF.

This clonotype was recorded many times. The chain recombines TRBV18 with TRBJ2-7; D gene uncertain. Germline V CDR1 and CDR2: KGHSH, LQKENI. The CDR3 contains 14 residues. V was pared by 2 bases and J by 0 bases, with 8 bases between. The CDR3 sequence: CASSPSPFSYEQYF. The CDR3 coding sequence is TGTGCCAGCTCACCATCCCCTTTCTCCTACGAGCAGTACTTC.

This clonotype was counted many times. The J gene is TRBJ1-1, the V gene TRBV7-8; no firm D call. Trimming took off 0 bases at V and 2 bases at J, with 7 bases between the two ends. Per the germline V gene, CDR1 is SGHVS and CDR2 is FQNEAQ. This CDR3 spans 14 amino acids. CDR3 sequence: CASSLAEFNTEAFF. In nucleotides, the CDR3 is TGTGCCAGCAGCTTAGCTGAATTCAACACTGAAGCTTTCTTT.

Ten or more counts support this clonotype. The CDR3 is CASSPRTAGSEQYF. Written as DNA, the CDR3 is TGCGCCAGCAGTCCCAGGACAGCTGGTTCCGAGCAGTACTTC. V usage is TRBV5-1 and J usage is TRBJ2-7; a possible D gene is TRBD1 (6 bases). With 5 bases removed from V and 6 bases from J, the gap between germline ends came to 18 bases. This CDR3 contains 14 residues. Germline V gene lookup returns CDR1 SGHRS and CDR2 YFSETQ.

This clonotype came up many times. The chain is built from TRBV5-1 and TRBJ2-5, with 8 bases that match TRBD1. There are 15 residues in the CDR3. Unmatched junction bases numbered 8, after V lost 2 bases and J lost 5 bases. The germline V gene has CDR1 SGHRS and CDR2 YFSETQ. CDR3 DNA: TGCGCCAGCAGCTTTACAGCGGACAGGGAGGAGACCCAGTACTTC. The encoded protein is CASSFTADREETQYF.

This clonotype was observed a handful of times. The chain recombines TRBV20-1 with TRBJ2-1; D possibly corresponds to TRBD2 (5 bases). This CDR3 is built from 15 residues. CDR1 DFQATT and CDR2 SNEGSKA come from the germline V gene (reference sequence). The V end was cut by 6 bases, the J end by 4 bases, with 19 bases between. CDR3 sequence (DNA): TGCAGTGCGGAGGAAACCCGGGCGCGTTACAATGAGCAGTTCTTC. Protein sequence: CSAEETRARYNEQFF.

This clonotype came up many times. The V and J genes are TRBV29-1 and TRBJ2-7; the D gene is possibly TRBD1 (5 bases). This CDR3 contains 12 residues. Germline V gene data show CDR1 as SQVTM and CDR2 as ANQGSEA. V gave up 7 bases and J gave up 1 base, with 11 bases separating them. The CDR3, as DNA: TGCAGCGGAAGAGACAGTTCCTACGAGCAGTACTTC. Protein sequence: CSGRDSSYEQYF.

This clonotype has ten or more counts. This chain uses TRBV6-4 with TRBJ2-3; D may be TRBD2 (5 bases). Germline values: CDR1 MRHNA, CDR2 SNTAGT. V lost 0 bases and J 0 bases, leaving 7 bases between the germline ends. The CDR3 extends over 15 amino acids. The CDR3 DNA sequence: TGTGCCAGCAGTGACTCAAGGGAGAGCACAGATACGCAGTATTTT. Its translation is CASSDSRESTDTQYF.

This clonotype has at least ten counts. The CDR3 here is CASSLTLGQGAYGYTF. CDR3 nucleotide sequence: TGTGCCAGCAGCTTAACGTTGGGACAGGGGGCGTACGGCTACACCTTC. The rearrangement links TRBV7-3 to TRBJ1-2; TRBD1 matches at 12 bases. The germline V gene has CDR1 SGHTA and CDR2 FQGTGA. This CDR3 is built from 16 residues. The junction had 7 bases not matched to a gene; V was cut back by 0 bases and J by 8 bases.

This clonotype was counted ten times or more. The chain recombines TRBV5-1 with TRBJ2-3; D perhaps matches TRBD1 (6 bases). The CDR3 totals 13 residues. Germline CDR1 reads SGHRS; CDR2 reads YFSETQ. The germline V and J ends were trimmed by 0 bases and 4 bases, with 6 bases remaining between them. The CDR3 coding sequence is TGCGCCAGCAGCTTGGGACAGGCAGATACGCAGTATTTT. It yields the protein CASSLGQADTQYF.

The V gene is TRBV7-8, the J gene TRBJ2-5, with 7 nucleotides matching TRBD1. CDR3 size: 18 residues. Trimming took 1 base from V and 5 from J; bases not matched to a gene: 16. The germline CDR1 and CDR2 sequences are SGHVS and FQNEAQ. CDR3 in amino acids: CASSLVLQGFALTETQYF. The CDR3 nucleotides read TGTGCCAGCAGCTTAGTACTACAGGGGTTTGCACTTACGGAGACCCAGTACTTC.

This clonotype was detected ten times or more. The rearrangement links TRBV15 to TRBJ2-2, with a weak D call TRBD1 (5 bases). The CDR3 is 15 amino acids. Germline CDR1 LNHNV, CDR2 YYDKDF (reference sequence). V was cut by 1 base and J by 3 bases, with 9 bases left in between. In DNA, the CDR3 is TGTGCCACCAGCAGAGGCATAGGGGACACCGGGGAGCTGTTTTTT. It yields the protein CATSRGIGDTGELFF.

At least ten counts were recorded for this clonotype. This chain joins TRBV10-3 and TRBJ2-3; 7 bases agree with TRBD2. The CDR3 is made up of 17 amino acids. Germline V gene data show CDR1 as ENHRY and CDR2 as SYGVKD. V shed 4 bases and J 5 bases; nucleotides not matched to a gene: 15. CDR3 sequence (DNA): TGTGCCATCAGTGCCCGCGGGATAACGGGGGGAGGAGATACGCAGTATTTT. Protein product: CAISARGITGGGDTQYF.

This clonotype was observed at least ten times. V is TRBV5-1 and J is TRBJ2-7; 8 nucleotides agree with TRBD2. The CDR3 covers 16 residues. Germline CDR1 reads SGHRS; CDR2 reads YFSETQ. The junction had 5 bases not matched to a gene; V was cut back by 0 bases and J by 0 bases. In DNA, the CDR3 is TGCGCCAGCAGCTTGGATAGCGGGGCAGTCTCCTACGAGCAGTACTTC. Its protein product is CASSLDSGAVSYEQYF.

In this sample, this clonotype turned up many times. The genes are TRBV7-3 and TRBJ1-2, with D possibly matching TRBD1 (6 bases). The V gene lost 4 bases and the J gene lost 8 bases, with 17 bases spanning the gap. Germline CDR1 and CDR2: SGHTA and FQGTGA. CDR3 length: 14 residues. The CDR3 DNA follows: TGTGCCAGCAGCTCGACAGGTTCCTCTATCGGCTACACCTTC. Protein: CASSSTGSSIGYTF.

This clonotype was recorded many times. The chain combines TRBV5-1 with TRBJ1-1; no firm D call. V was pared by 5 bases and J by 1 base, with 6 bases between. There are 12 residues in the CDR3. Germline loops: CDR1 SGHRS, CDR2 YFSETQ. The CDR3 spells CASRKENTEAFF. The DNA of the CDR3 is TGCGCCAGCAGGAAGGAGAACACTGAAGCTTTCTTT. Full variable domain (missing parts from reference TRBV5-1 and TRBJ1-1): KAGVTQTPRYLIKTRGQQVTLSCSPISGHRSVSWYQQTPGQGLQFLFEYFSETQRNKGNFPGRFSGRQFSNSRSEMNVSTLELGDSALYLCASRKENTEAFFGQGTRLTVV.

This clonotype was observed at least ten times. The CDR3 spells CASSSTTGNTEAFF. For the CDR3, the DNA is TGCGCCAGCAGTTCCACTACAGGTAACACTGAAGCTTTCTTT. This chain connects TRBV5-1 to TRBJ1-1; tentatively, D is TRBD1 (5 bases). Trimming took 5 bases from V and 2 from J, leaving 13 bases between them. Germline V gives CDR1 SGHRS, CDR2 YFSETQ. The CDR3 has 14 amino acids.

This clonotype was seen more than once but under ten times. The chain employs TRBV20-1 and TRBJ1-5; D is unclear. The germline gives CDR1 DFQATT, CDR2 SNEGSKA (reference sequence). This CDR3 is 13 amino acids long. V was pared by 0 bases and J by 1 base, with 4 bases between. The CDR3 loop is CSARDISNQPQHF. The CDR3 DNA follows: TGCAGTGCTAGAGATATAAGCAATCAGCCCCAGCATTTT.

This clonotype was detected ten times or more. The chain has TRBV3-1 and TRBJ2-3; D gene uncertain. V was pared by 8 bases and J by 2 bases, with 11 bases between. Germline loops: CDR1 LGHDT, CDR2 YNNKEL (reference sequence). This CDR3 region has 13 residues. The CDR3 nucleotides read TGTGCCAGCGGTAATAGGAACACAGATACGCAGTATTTT. It specifies CASGNRNTDTQYF.